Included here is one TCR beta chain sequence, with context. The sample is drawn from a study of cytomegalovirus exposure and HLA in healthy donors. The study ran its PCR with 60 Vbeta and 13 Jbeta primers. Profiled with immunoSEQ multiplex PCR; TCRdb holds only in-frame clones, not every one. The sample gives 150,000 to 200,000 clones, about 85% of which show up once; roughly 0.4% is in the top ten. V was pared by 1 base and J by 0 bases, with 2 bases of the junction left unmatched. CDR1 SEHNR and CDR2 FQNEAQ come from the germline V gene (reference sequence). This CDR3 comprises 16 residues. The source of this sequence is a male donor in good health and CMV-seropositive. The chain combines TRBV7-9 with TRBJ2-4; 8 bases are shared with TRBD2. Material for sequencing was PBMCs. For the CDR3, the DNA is TGTGCCAGCAGCTTAGGTAGCGGGGTAGCCAAAAACATTCAGTACTTC. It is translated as CASSLGSGVAKNIQYF.